Listed below are T cell receptor beta chains from one sample, sequenced in a study of cytomegalovirus exposure and HLA in healthy donors. The table came from immunoSEQ multiplex PCR; TCRdb's copy has only in-frame clones and leaves some out. The table lists about 190,000 clones, around 87% of them singletons. The sequencing input was PBMCs. The receptors stem from a man aged 30 to 39 in good health and CMV-seronegative. The CDR3 runs from the conserved cysteine through the conserved F or W. Expanded clones get a size class; other rows say once, few or many, or leave the size out.

cdr3_aa	clone_size	j_call	v_call
CASSYGPGGPREQYF	NA	TRBJ2-7	TRBV6-5
CASSPRARGYGYTF	NA	TRBJ1-2	TRBV7-2
CASSRGTGTNTGELFF	NA	TRBJ2-2	TRBV7-9
CASRRSLGTGGTGSPLHF	NA	TRBJ1-6	TRBV7-2
CASSLTTGYQPQHF	NA	TRBJ1-5	TRBV18
CANSIALGRQYF	once	TRBJ2-7	TRBV19
CASRAENTGELFF	once	TRBJ2-2	TRBV25-1
CASSRDRVELFF	NA	TRBJ2-2	TRBV6-1
CASRLERINEQFF	NA	TRBJ2-1	TRBV2
CASSLTSTLYEQYF	NA	TRBJ2-7	TRBV7-9
CASSPSGQDYGYTF	NA	TRBJ1-2	TRBV28
CASSLEGQGTAFF	NA	TRBJ1-1	TRBV11-2
CASSLSDRDGEKLFF	NA	TRBJ1-4	TRBV28
CASSPSGGGTDTQYF	few	TRBJ2-3	TRBV5-4
CASSMNQGKGNIQYF	NA	TRBJ2-4	TRBV27
CASISQDSLRGYTF	NA	TRBJ1-2	TRBV2
CASSLKAGDRNTIYF	NA	TRBJ1-3	TRBV7-2
CASRNEASGRALFF	NA	TRBJ2-1	TRBV6-6
CASSYSNRGPYEQYF	NA	TRBJ2-7	TRBV6-5